These 15 T cell receptor beta chains were all obtained from the same sample, sequenced in a study of T cells after posttransplantation cyclophosphamide. Method: immunoSEQ multiplex PCR; TCRdb's copy keeps in-frame clones and lacks some. The sample gives 32,000 or so clones, approximately 90% of which show up once; 14% to 15% is in the top ten. Sequenced sample: PBMCs. The receptors stem from a woman in her thirties or forties with a blood cancer, CMV-positive, and with a related stem cell donor.

The chain is built from TRBV4-3 and TRBJ2-1; the match to TRBD1 covers 9 bases. The CDR3 consists of 15 residues. Germline trimming cut 6 bases from V and 4 bases from J; bases unmatched to any gene: 7. Per the germline V gene, CDR1 is LGHNA and CDR2 is YSLEER. Written as DNA, the CDR3 is TGCGCCAGCAGTCCCGGGACAGGGTATTACAATGAGCAGTTCTTC. It codes for CASSPGTGYYNEQFF.

The V gene is TRBV29-1, the J gene TRBJ1-4; 7 bases are shared with TRBD1. Per the germline V gene, CDR1 is SQVTM and CDR2 is ANQGSEA. The V segment lost 5 bases and the J segment 2 bases; nucleotides outside the gene matches: 5. This CDR3 has 14 amino acids. The DNA of the CDR3 is TGCAGCGTTAGTGGACAGGATACTAATGAAAAACTGTTTTTT. Translation: CSVSGQDTNEKLFF.

This clone has a handful of counts. The chain joins TRBV6-1 to TRBJ2-7; tentative D call: TRBD2 (5 bases). The germline CDR1 and CDR2 sequences are MNHNS and SASEGT. The CDR3 length is 15 residues. Trimming pared 2 bases from V and 4 bases from J, leaving 15 bases between. The CDR3 reads CASSETGNIRYEQYF. In DNA, the CDR3 is TGTGCCAGCAGTGAAACGGGGAACATTCGATACGAGCAGTACTTC.

The gene calls are TRBV7-9 and TRBJ2-3; 7 nucleotides align to TRBD1. V lost 3 bases and J lost 4; bases outside the gene matches: 10. The CDR3 runs to 16 residues. CDR1 is SEHNR and CDR2 is FQNEAQ in the germline V gene (reference sequence). CDR3 nucleotide sequence: TGTGCCAGCAGCTTTAATTCGCGGCAGGGGGCAGATACGCAGTATTTT. It is translated as CASSFNSRQGADTQYF.

V usage is TRBV6-5 and J usage is TRBJ2-5; TRBD1 aligns across 10 bases. Per germline, CDR1 MNHEY and CDR2 SVGAGI. The CDR3 covers 16 residues. After removal of 2 bases from V and 4 bases from J, the junction contained 7 bases not matched to a gene. For the CDR3, the DNA is TGTGCCAGCAGTTACGGGACAGGGGAAGAATCAGAGACCCAGTACTTC. It codes for CASSYGTGEESETQYF.

J is TRBJ2-5 and V is TRBV10-3, with TRBD1 matching 7 bases. CDR1 is ENHRY, CDR2 SYGVKD, per germline. The CDR3 has 15 amino acids. Trimming removed 6 bases from V and 1 base from J; junction bases left unmatched: 8. CDR3 DNA sequence: TGTGCCATCAGCCCCGAGGGACAGATCCAAGAGACCCAGTACTTC. The encoded protein is CAISPEGQIQETQYF.

The chain carries TRBV4-1 and TRBJ1-3, with 9 bases fitting TRBD1. CDR1 and CDR2 (germline): MGHRA, YSYEKL. The length of the CDR3 is 19 residues. Trimming removed 2 bases from V and 4 bases from J; junction bases left unmatched: 15. The CDR3 region is CASSQLLLHGTGSGNTIYF. The CDR3 DNA reads as TGCGCCAGCAGCCAACTACTTCTACACGGGACAGGGTCCGGAAACACCATATATTTT.

The sample holds a few counts of this clone. The V call is TRBV4-1, the J call TRBJ2-1, with 10 bases identical to TRBD1. The CDR3 covers 16 residues. Per the germline V gene, CDR1 is MGHRA and CDR2 is YSYEKL. V lost 4 bases, J lost 0 bases, and 3 bases stayed unmatched. The CDR3 DNA reads TGCGCCAGCAGCCCCCGACAGGGGGCCTCCTACAATGAGCAGTTCTTC. It is translated as CASSPRQGASYNEQFF.

V and J are TRBV19 and TRBJ1-5; 8 bases are shared with TRBD1. J was trimmed by 2 bases and V by 4 bases; bases with no gene match: 19. Germline V lookup: CDR1 LNHDA, CDR2 SQIVND (reference sequence). This CDR3 spans 20 amino acids. Written as DNA, the CDR3 is TGTGCCAGTAGTACACGAAAAGGGACAGGCCCATCTAGGGGCAATCAGCCCCAGCATTTT. It is translated as CASSTRKGTGPSRGNQPQHF.

J is TRBJ1-2 and V is TRBV5-1, with D perhaps matching TRBD1 (6 bases). The V end was cut by 2 bases, the J end by 10 bases, with 18 bases between. The CDR3 length is 14 residues. Per germline, CDR1 SGHRS and CDR2 YFSETQ. The DNA of the CDR3 is TGCGCCAGCAGCTTCCTAACAGGGACGTCTTTCTACACCTTC. This gives the protein CASSFLTGTSFYTF.

The chain has TRBV18 and TRBJ2-3, with 8 bases lining up with TRBD2. V was pared by 2 bases and J by 2 bases, with 12 bases of the junction left unmatched. In germline, CDR1 is KGHSH, CDR2 LQKENI. This CDR3 region has 18 residues. CDR3 sequence reads: CASSPVPQRGSSTDTQYF. Here the CDR3 DNA reads TGTGCCAGCTCACCAGTACCTCAGCGGGGGAGTTCCACAGATACGCAGTATTTT.

CDR3 DNA: TGTGCCAGCAGCTGGGAAAGGGGGCAGGTAAAGAATTCACCCCTCCACTTT. Its protein is CASSWERGQVKNSPLHF. This sequence joins TRBV7-8 and TRBJ1-6, with 7 bases lining up with TRBD1. The length of the CDR3 is 17 residues. Trimming removed 4 bases from V and 7 bases from J; junction bases left unmatched: 13. Per the germline V gene, CDR1 is SGHVS and CDR2 is FQNEAQ.

V gene TRBV5-4 combines with J gene TRBJ2-3, with 12 nucleotides matching TRBD2. Germline values: CDR1 SGHNT, CDR2 YYREEE (reference sequence). V gave up 0 bases and J gave up 4 bases; unmatched junction bases: 0. This CDR3 has 15 amino acids. The CDR3 DNA reads TGTGCCAGCAGCTTGGGACTAGCGGGGGCAGATACGCAGTATTTT. It yields the protein CASSLGLAGADTQYF.

CDR3 amino acids: CSVVRQGMVNEQFF. The CDR3 region has the DNA TGCAGCGTTGTTCGGCAGGGGATGGTCAATGAGCAGTTCTTC. V gene TRBV29-1 combines with J gene TRBJ2-1, with D possibly TRBD1 on 6 matching bases. CDR3 length: 14 amino acids. V lost 4 bases and J lost 6, with 16 bases in between. Germline assignment: CDR1 SQVTM and CDR2 ANQGSEA.

The chain uses TRBV29-1 and TRBJ2-1; D is ambiguous. V was clipped by 4 bases and J by 4 bases, with 5 bases between them. Germline V gene lookup returns CDR1 SQVTM and CDR2 ANQGSEA. The length of the CDR3 is 11 residues. In DNA, the CDR3 is TGCAGCGTTGTTAGATACAATGAGCAGTTCTTC. Encoded protein: CSVVRYNEQFF.